What follows are 27 T cell receptor beta chains derived from one specimen sequenced in a study of blood T cell repertoires in COVID-19. The repertoire was sequenced with immunoSEQ multiplex PCR; TCRdb's copy has only in-frame clones and lacks some. The sample shows 120,000 to 150,000 clones, over 75% of them seen only once. The sequencing sample was made of peripheral blood. The receptors were gathered from a woman aged 60-70 years with active COVID-19.

The chain combines TRBV5-4 with TRBJ1-6; 7 bases line up with TRBD1. CDR1 and CDR2 from the germline V gene are SGHNT and YYREEE (reference sequence). V was pared by 4 bases and J by 7 bases, with 11 bases of the junction left unmatched. The CDR3 has 16 residues. The CDR3 is CASSNDRAALNSPLHF. CDR3 DNA: TGTGCCAGCAGCAATGACAGGGCCGCTTTAAATTCACCCCTCCACTTT. Complete variable domain (other parts from reference TRBV5-4 and TRBJ1-6): ETGVTQSPTHLIKTRGQQVTLRCSSQSGHNTVSWYQQALGQGPQFIFQYYREEENGRGNFPPRFSGLQFPNYSSELNVNALELDDSALYLCASSNDRAALNSPLHFGNGTRLTVT.

V and J are TRBV7-9 and TRBJ1-1, with D tentatively TRBD1 (5 bases). V was clipped by 1 base and J by 1 base, with 7 bases between them. Per the germline V gene, CDR1 is SEHNR and CDR2 is FQNEAQ (reference sequence). The CDR3 is 14 residues long. The CDR3 is CASSLGGRNTEAFF. Here the CDR3 DNA reads TGTGCCAGCAGCTTAGGGGGCAGGAACACTGAAGCTTTCTTT.

The chain links TRBV10-2 to TRBJ1-1, with 8 bases fitting TRBD1. The CDR3 covers 18 residues. Per the germline V gene, CDR1 is WSHSY and CDR2 is SAAADI. V shed 0 bases and J 0 bases; nucleotides not matched to a gene: 9. This CDR3 is CASSESKTGVLMNTEAFF. DNA of the CDR3: TGCGCCAGCAGTGAGTCAAAGACAGGGGTGCTCATGAACACTGAAGCTTTCTTT.

The V call is TRBV19, the J call TRBJ2-4, with a possible D match to TRBD1 (6 bases). Looked up from germline, CDR1 is LNHDA and CDR2 is SQIVND (reference sequence). The CDR3 sequence is 16 residues long. The V end lost 0 bases, the J end lost 0 bases, and 9 bases lay between the germline ends. CDR3 bases: TGTGCCAGTAGTATAGAAGGGGGTCGAGCCAAAAACATTCAGTACTTC. Amino acid sequence: CASSIEGGRAKNIQYF.

This chain's CDR3 is CAWRGGTADTQYF. In nucleotides, the CDR3 is TGTGCCTGGAGAGGCGGGACCGCAGATACGCAGTATTTT. The rearrangement links TRBV30 to TRBJ2-3; a weak D match, TRBD2 (6 bases). Trimming took 3 bases from V and 4 from J, leaving 11 bases between them. From germline, CDR1 is GTSNPN and CDR2 SVGIG (reference sequence). The CDR3 is 13 amino acids.

This chain links TRBV25-1 with TRBJ2-1; the D gene is possibly TRBD2 (7 bases). The V and J ends lost 6 bases and 10 bases respectively, with 13 bases between them. Per germline, CDR1 MGHDK and CDR2 SYGVNS. This CDR3 region has 12 residues. The CDR3 DNA follows: TGTGCCAGCAGCGCCGGGGGGCGAGAGCAGTTCTTC. Amino acids: CASSAGGREQFF. Filled out from reference TRBV25-1 and TRBJ2-1, the complete variable domain reads EADIYQTPRYLVIGTGKKITLECSQTMGHDKMYWYQQDPGMELHLIHYSYGVNSTEKGDLSSESTVSRIRTEHFPLTLESARPSHTSQYLCASSAGGREQFFGPGTRLTVL.

The rearrangement joins TRBV28 to TRBJ1-1; unclear D gene. The V gene's germline CDR1 is MDHEN and CDR2 SYDVKM. Trimming took 3 bases from V and 7 from J, leaving 12 bases between them. The CDR3 runs to 13 residues. This chain's CDR3 is CASSFPRPFEAFF. CDR3 bases: TGTGCCAGCAGTTTTCCCAGGCCTTTTGAAGCTTTCTTT.

This chain uses TRBV6-5 with TRBJ2-3; a possible D gene is TRBD1 (6 bases). Trimming shortened V by 2 bases and J by 2 bases, and 8 bases separated the two germline ends. Germline values: CDR1 MNHEY, CDR2 SVGAGI. CDR3 length: 14 residues. The chain's CDR3 is CASSYGGHTDTQYF. The CDR3 nucleotides are TGTGCCAGCAGTTACGGGGGACACACAGATACGCAGTATTTT.

V gene TRBV15 combines with J gene TRBJ2-3, with D perhaps TRBD2 (6 bases). The V gene lost 4 bases and the J gene lost 4 bases, with 15 bases spanning the gap. Germline V gene lookup returns CDR1 LNHNV and CDR2 YYDKDF (reference sequence). The CDR3 has 15 amino acids. The CDR3 is CATSNGDFGADTQYF. CDR3 coding DNA: TGTGCCACCAGCAACGGGGACTTCGGGGCAGATACGCAGTATTTT.

In DNA, the CDR3 is TGTGCCAGCAGCTTAGGACCAAACAGGGGTGGAAACACCATATATTTT. This codes for CASSLGPNRGGNTIYF. The J gene is TRBJ1-3, the V gene TRBV11-2; 7 positions agree with TRBD1. V shed 1 base and J 3 bases; nucleotides not matched to a gene: 6. The CDR3 runs 16 residues. Germline V CDR1 and CDR2: SGHAT, FQNNGV.

As regards this clone: A read error may account for a junction end that differs from germline. V gene TRBV6-5 combines with J gene TRBJ2-7; possibly TRBD2 for D (6 bases). Germline loops: CDR1 MNHEY, CDR2 SVGAGI. The CDR3 has 12 amino acids. The CDR3 spells CASSSSGRSQDF. The DNA of the CDR3 is TGTGCCAGCAGTTCCAGCGGGCGCTCCCAGGACTTC.

The rearrangement uses TRBV5-4 and TRBJ2-7; a possible D gene is TRBD2 (6 bases). CDR1 and CDR2 (germline): SGHNT, YYREEE (reference sequence). The V gene lost 0 bases and the J gene lost 0 bases, with 10 bases spanning the gap. This CDR3 is built from 15 residues. The CDR3: CASSLGGAFSYEQYF. The DNA for the CDR3 is TGTGCCAGCAGCTTGGGCGGGGCTTTCTCCTACGAGCAGTACTTC.

This chain connects TRBV21-1 to TRBJ1-5. TRBV21-1 is shown as a pseudogene. CDR3 length: 12 residues. CDR3 sequence reads: CASSSLNQPQHF. The CDR3 DNA sequence: TGTGCCAGCAGCTCCCTAAATCAGCCCCAGCATTTT.

The chain uses TRBV9 and TRBJ1-3; D is ambiguous. The CDR3 totals 14 residues. Germline CDR1 reads SGDLS; CDR2 reads YYNGEE. V was cut by 4 bases and J by 4 bases, with 12 bases left in between. CDR3 coding DNA: TGTGCCAGCAGCCAAACACGTGCAGGAAACACCATATATTTT. Protein: CASSQTRAGNTIYF.

The V gene is TRBV7-2, the J gene TRBJ2-7; 10 bases map to TRBD2. Per the germline V gene, CDR1 is SGHTA and CDR2 is FQGNSA. V gave up 5 bases and J gave up 5 bases; unmatched junction bases: 18. The CDR3 contains 18 residues. The CDR3 region is CASSPRGSGRALVNEQYF. The CDR3 nucleotides read TGTGCCAGCAGCCCCCGCGGGAGCGGGAGGGCCCTGGTGAACGAGCAGTACTTC.

The chain couples TRBV28 to TRBJ2-7; 9 bases align to TRBD1. Germline trimming cut 5 bases from V and 0 bases from J; bases unmatched to any gene: 5. CDR3 length: 15 residues. Germline assignment: CDR1 MDHEN and CDR2 SYDVKM. CDR3 DNA sequence: TGTGCCAGCAGTACCTTGACAGGGGGCTCCTACGAGCAGTACTTC. Encoded protein: CASSTLTGGSYEQYF.

This clone appeared once. V usage is TRBV2 and J usage is TRBJ1-5; no firm D call. V lost 6 bases, J lost 7 bases, and 19 bases lay in between. The CDR3 contains 15 residues. Germline lookup yields CDR1 SNHLY and CDR2 FYNNEI. This chain's CDR3 is CASSLHPGTEQPQHF. The CDR3 region has the DNA TGTGCCAGCAGCCTGCATCCGGGTACGGAGCAGCCCCAGCATTTT.

As DNA, the CDR3 is TGTGCCAGCAGCCCCTTACTAGCGGTTGTCTCCTACGAGCAGTACTTC. Translation: CASSPLLAVVSYEQYF. This sequence joins TRBV28 and TRBJ2-7, with 8 bases identical to TRBD2. The CDR3 extends over 16 amino acids. The ends lost 6 bases at V and 0 bases at J; junction bases unmatched: 10. Per germline, CDR1 MDHEN and CDR2 SYDVKM.

The V gene is TRBV10-3, the J gene TRBJ1-1, with D unresolved. Germline values: CDR1 ENHRY, CDR2 SYGVKD. Between the trimmed V and J ends, which lost 4 bases and 3 bases, there was a span of 9 bases. The CDR3 runs 13 residues. CDR3 region: CAISGVRDTEAFF. The CDR3 DNA follows: TGTGCCATCAGTGGGGTGAGGGACACTGAAGCTTTCTTT.

The rearrangement uses TRBV14 and TRBJ2-7, with D possibly TRBD2 on 6 matching bases. V lost 1 base, J lost 3 bases, and 13 bases lay in between. The CDR3 spans 15 residues. Per the germline V gene, CDR1 is SGHDN and CDR2 is FVKESK. CDR3 amino acids: CASSQAPSVLYEQYF. As DNA, the CDR3 is TGTGCCAGCAGCCAAGCTCCTAGCGTACTCTACGAGCAGTACTTC. Full variable domain (rest looked up from reference TRBV14 and TRBJ2-7): EAGVTQFPSHSVIEKGQTVTLRCDPISGHDNLYWYRRVMGKEIKFLLHFVKESKQDESGMPNNRFLAERTGGTYSTLKVQPAELEDSGVYFCASSQAPSVLYEQYFGPGTRLTVT.

This rearrangement joins TRBV19 to TRBJ1-2; D call uncertain. This CDR3 region has 12 residues. V gave up 1 base and J gave up 6 bases, with 6 bases separating them. Germline loops: CDR1 LNHDA, CDR2 SQIVND (reference sequence). The DNA for the CDR3 is TGTGCCAGTAGTATAGGCCCAGATGGCTACACCTTC. It encodes CASSIGPDGYTF. The variable domain in full, completed from reference TRBV19 and TRBJ1-2, reads DGGITQSPKYLFRKEGQNVTLSCEQNLNHDAMYWYRQDPGQGLRLIYYSQIVNDFQKGDIAEGYSVSREKKESFPLTVTSAQKNPTAFYLCASSIGPDGYTFGSGTRLTVV.

The count of this clone is one. The rearrangement links TRBV29-1 to TRBJ1-3, with 7 bases aligning to TRBD1. The CDR3 is 14 amino acids. Germline V lookup: CDR1 SQVTM, CDR2 ANQGSEA. With 6 bases clipped from V and 5 bases from J, the junction kept 10 bases outside the gene matches. The CDR3 bases are TGCAGCGTAGTAGACAGGGCTTTAAGAAACACCATATATTTT. It translates to CSVVDRALRNTIYF.

Regarding this clone: The sample carries other DNA sequences with the same CDR3. The rearrangement uses TRBV5-1 and TRBJ2-1; perhaps TRBD1 as D (6 bases). Trimming shortened V by 3 bases and J by 1 base, and 11 bases separated the two germline ends. The CDR3 totals 15 residues. The germline V gene has CDR1 SGHRS and CDR2 YFSETQ. As DNA, the CDR3 is TGCGCCAGCAGCTCCTCAGGGGTGTCCTACAATGAGCAGTTCTTC. Translating it yields CASSSSGVSYNEQFF.

This rearrangement joins TRBV5-1 to TRBJ2-5; no reliable D call. CDR1 is SGHRS, CDR2 YFSETQ, per germline. This CDR3 contains 14 residues. V lost 0 bases and J 4 bases, leaving 10 bases between the germline ends. Here the CDR3 DNA reads TGCGCCAGCAGCTTGGATTTTGTCAGAGAGACCCAGTACTTC. Its translation is CASSLDFVRETQYF.

This chain links TRBV11-3 with TRBJ2-3, with 12 positions matching TRBD2. CDR3 length equals 15 residues. Germline CDR1 is SGHNT and CDR2 is YENEEA. V lost 3 bases and J lost 4; bases outside the gene matches: 2. This CDR3 is CASSFRLAGADTQYF. The CDR3 region has the DNA TGTGCCAGCAGCTTCCGACTAGCGGGGGCAGATACGCAGTATTTT.

V is TRBV21-1 and J is TRBJ2-7; TRBD1, the D gene given by the table, was not confirmed from the DNA. TRBV21-1 is marked as a pseudogene. The CDR3 is made up of 16 amino acids. CDR3 in amino acids: CASSKGERDRGYEQYF. Here the CDR3 DNA reads TGTGCCAGCAGCAAAGGTGAGAGGGACAGGGGCTACGAGCAGTACTTC.

The chain is built from TRBV7-3 and TRBJ2-1; the D is unclear. V lost 3 bases and J lost 6, with 15 bases in between. The CDR3 totals 15 residues. In germline, CDR1 is SGHTA, CDR2 FQGTGA. The CDR3 coding sequence is TGTGCCAGCAGCTTCTTGGCAGTCAACACCAATGAGCAGTTCTTC. Translated: CASSFLAVNTNEQFF.